This T cell receptor (beta chain) appears in the sequencing data of a study of OX40 agonist ivuxolimab in advanced cancers. Findings of the study overall: Some of the lowest clonal expansion was seen in partial responders at 0.1-3.0 mg/kg.

On this clone: Its specificity is not known.

TCRdb keeps only in-frame clones here, not all; method: immunoSEQ multiplex PCR. This table holds 45,000 to 65,000 clones, roughly nine tenths found once. Sampling of blood occurred at baseline, cycle 4 day 1, and cycle 7 day 1. V was pared by 0 bases and J by 8 bases, with 8 bases of the junction left unmatched. The CDR3 has 15 residues. Germline-derived CDR1 and CDR2 are SGHNT and YYREEE (reference sequence). Sequenced here: CD4+ or CD8+ T cells sorted from blood, sampled in a trial of the OX40 agonist ivuxolimab. This TCR derives from an adult with an advanced solid tumor such as melanoma, head and neck, liver or kidney cancer. J is TRBJ2-3 and V is TRBV5-4; 8 positions match TRBD2. The CDR3 bases are TGTGCCAGCAGCTTGGACCTAGCAAGCGGGGGTACGCAGTATTTT. It encodes CASSLDLASGGTQYF.